Sequencing of this T cell receptor (beta chain) was carried out in a study of T cell repertoires in cytomegalovirus infection. TCRdb re-derived calls from the reads in MiXCR, one entry per CDR3 protein. The table includes about 500,000 distinct CDR3 sequences, around 35% detected once. Concerning this clonotype itself: The target antigen is unknown.

This CDR3 has 14 residues. Trimming removed 3 bases from V and 5 bases from J, with 12 bases in between. Germline CDR1 reads KGHSH; CDR2 reads LQKENI. The receptor was isolated from a human donor in good health (CMV status not recorded). Some clones in this sample may be carry-over from other donors' samples. This chain links TRBV18 with TRBJ2-3; D remains unclear. The sample in question was cultured PBMCs, obtained from culture after CMV antigen stimulation. CDR3 coding DNA: TGTGCCAGCTCACCGGGGTTATTGGGAGATACGCAGTATTTT. Encoded protein: CASSPGLLGDTQYF.